This T cell receptor (beta chain) was sequenced in a study of OX40 agonist ivuxolimab in advanced cancers. Exclusion of a patient followed from autoimmune disease history or systemic immunosuppression. Method: immunoSEQ multiplex PCR; TCRdb's copy keeps in-frame clones and lacks some. The data hold more than 60,000 clones, with around 87% observed a single time. The CDR3 totals 14 residues. Trimming cost V 4 bases and J 3 bases, with 11 bases left between them. CDR1 and CDR2 from the germline V gene are SNHLY and FYNNEI. V gene TRBV2 combines with J gene TRBJ2-3; TRBD2 is a possible D gene (6 bases). Specimen: CD4+ or CD8+ T cells sorted from blood, collected in a trial of the OX40 agonist ivuxolimab. The sequence came from an adult with an advanced solid tumor such as melanoma, head and neck, liver or kidney cancer. CDR3 protein: CASSVKGGTDTQYF. The CDR3 region has the DNA TGTGCCAGCAGTGTTAAGGGAGGTACAGATACGCAGTATTTT.